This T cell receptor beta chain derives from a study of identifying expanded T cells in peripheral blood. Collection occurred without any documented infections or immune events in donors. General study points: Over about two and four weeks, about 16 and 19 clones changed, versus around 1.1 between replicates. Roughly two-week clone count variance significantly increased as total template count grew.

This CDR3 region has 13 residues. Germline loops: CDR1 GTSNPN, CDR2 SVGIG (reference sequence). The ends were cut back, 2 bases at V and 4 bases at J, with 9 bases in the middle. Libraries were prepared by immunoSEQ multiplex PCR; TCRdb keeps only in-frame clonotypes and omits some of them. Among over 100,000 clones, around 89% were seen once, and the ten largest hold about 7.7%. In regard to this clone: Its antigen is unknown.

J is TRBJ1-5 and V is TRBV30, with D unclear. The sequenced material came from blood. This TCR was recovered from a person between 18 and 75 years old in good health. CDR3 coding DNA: TGTGCCTGGAGTTTCATGGGAAATCAGCCCCAGCATTTT. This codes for CAWSFMGNQPQHF.